What follows describes a single T cell receptor (beta chain). Measured with immunoSEQ multiplex PCR; TCRdb has only the in-frame clones, and not every one. The data hold 250,000 or so clones, with roughly 80% observed a single time. The sample is drawn from a study of blood T cell repertoires in COVID-19. Germline V lookup: CDR1 SEHNR, CDR2 FQNEAQ (reference sequence). V lost 5 bases and J 0 bases, leaving 10 bases between the germline ends. This CDR3 comprises 14 residues. The sample comprised peripheral blood. This TCR was recovered from a woman aged 18-30 years with acute or convalescent COVID-19. The V gene is TRBV7-9, the J gene TRBJ1-1; TRBD1 is a possible D gene (6 bases). This CDR3 reads CASSQGQMNTEAFF. In DNA form, the CDR3 reads TGTGCCAGCAGCCAAGGACAGATGAACACTGAAGCTTTCTTT.